The rows below give T cell receptor beta chains drawn from one sample of a study of T cells in Graves' hyperthyroidism and ophthalmopathy. MiXCR, run by TCRdb on the multiplex PCR reads, gives a single entry per CDR3 protein. The data hold 600,000 or so distinct CDR3 sequences, with approximately 15% observed a single time. The sample consisted of blood. Source of these receptors: a woman aged 18 to 35 with Graves' ophthalmopathy. Each CDR3 is given with its conserved first and last residue. A D gene is named only where the DNA matches it firmly. Some rows have no size entry. The others give once, few or many, or a class for an expanded clone.

J: TRBJ2-7; V: TRBV29-1; size: many; D: TRBD2; CDR3: CSVVDSGSYEQYF; DNA: TGCAGCGTTGTCGATAGCGGGAGCTACGAGCAGTACTTC
J: TRBJ2-2; V: TRBV7-9; size: few; D: TRBD2; CDR3: CASRTSGRANTGELFF; DNA: TGTGCCAGTAGGACTAGCGGGAGGGCGAACACCGGGGAGCTGTTTTTT
J: TRBJ1-1; V: TRBV3-1; size: many; D: TRBD1; CDR3: CASSQETGGKGTEAFF; DNA: TGTGCCAGCAGCCAGGAAACAGGGGGAAAAGGTACTGAAGCTTTCTTT
J: TRBJ2-7; V: TRBV20-1; size: many; D: -; CDR3: CSARRGGAGYEQYF; DNA: TGCAGTGCTAGAAGGGGGGGGGCCGGCTACGAGCAGTACTTC
J: TRBJ2-2; V: TRBV6-4; size: few; D: -; CDR3: CASSEQSNTGELFF; DNA: TGTGCCAGCAGTGAACAGTCGAACACCGGGGAGCTGTTTTTT
J: TRBJ1-3; V: TRBV29-1; size: many; D: -; CDR3: CSVEARGNGGNTIYF; DNA: TGCAGCGTTGAAGCCCGGGGTAACGGAGGAAACACCATATATTTT
J: TRBJ2-1; V: TRBV11-3; size: many; D: TRBD2; CDR3: CASSLSGGRYNEQFF; DNA: TGTGCCAGCAGCTTATCGGGGGGGAGATACAATGAGCAGTTCTTC
J: TRBJ2-1; V: TRBV13; size: -; D: TRBD2; CDR3: CASSFGLDLNEQFF; DNA: TGTGCCAGCAGTTTTGGACTAGATCTCAATGAGCAGTTCTTC
J: TRBJ2-7; V: TRBV5-6; size: -; D: TRBD2; CDR3: CASSLVGIAGVYEQYF; DNA: TGTGCCAGCAGCTTGGTGGGAATAGCGGGAGTCTACGAGCAGTACTTC
J: TRBJ2-3; V: TRBV30; size: many; D: -; CDR3: CAWSTRQGTDTQYF; DNA: TGTGCCTGGAGTACCCGACAGGGCACAGATACGCAGTATTTT
J: TRBJ1-1; V: TRBV7-3; size: few; D: -; CDR3: CASSLNLIGRNTEAFF; DNA: TGTGCCAGCAGCTTAAATTTGATCGGAAGGAACACTGAAGCTTTCTTT
J: TRBJ2-2; V: TRBV20-1; size: many; D: -; CDR3: CSASPQGRTGELFF; DNA: TGCAGTGCTAGCCCTCAGGGTCGGACCGGGGAGCTGTTTTTT
J: TRBJ2-5; V: TRBV9; size: many; D: TRBD2; CDR3: CASSPRTSGQETQYF; DNA: TGTGCCAGCAGCCCCAGGACTAGCGGACAAGAGACCCAGTACTTC
J: TRBJ2-2; V: TRBV9; size: -; D: -; CDR3: CASSYTGLNTGELFF; DNA: TGTGCCAGCAGCTATACAGGGTTAAACACCGGGGAGCTGTTTTTT
J: TRBJ1-2; V: TRBV6-1; size: few; D: -; CDR3: CASKLYGDNYGYTF; DNA: TGTGCCAGCAAATTGTATGGCGATAACTATGGCTACACCTTC
J: TRBJ1-2; V: TRBV7-8; size: many; D: -; CDR3: CASSSYRDVNYGYTF; DNA: TGTGCCAGCAGCTCGTACCGGGACGTTAACTATGGCTACACCTTC
J: TRBJ1-1; V: TRBV12-5; size: many; D: -; CDR3: CASGLVLGQTLNTEAFF; DNA: TGTGCTAGTGGTTTGGTACTAGGGCAAACCCTAAACACTGAAGCTTTCTTT
J: TRBJ2-3; V: TRBV7-3; size: many; D: -; CDR3: CASSLGGSYRTDTQYF; DNA: TGTGCCAGCAGCTTAGGAGGGAGTTACCGCACAGATACGCAGTATTTT
J: TRBJ2-7; V: TRBV6-5; size: many; D: -; CDR3: CASSYSLDSYEQYF; DNA: TGTGCCAGCAGTTACTCCTTAGACTCCTACGAGCAGTACTTC
J: TRBJ2-1; V: TRBV27; size: many; D: -; CDR3: CASGPVNEQFF; DNA: TGTGCCAGCGGTCCCGTCAATGAGCAGTTCTTC
J: TRBJ2-1; V: TRBV5-1; size: few; D: TRBD1; CDR3: CASSTGTVGPNWEQFF; DNA: TGCGCCAGCAGTACCGGGACAGTCGGCCCCAACTGGGAGCAGTTCTTC
J: TRBJ2-5; V: TRBV20-1; size: few; D: -; CDR3: CSATLGGTVQETQYF; DNA: TGCAGTGCGACCTTAGGAGGGACAGTACAAGAGACCCAGTACTTC
J: TRBJ1-4; V: TRBV6-1; size: many; D: -; CDR3: CASGEGRGEKLFF; DNA: TGTGCCTCCGGAGAGGGGAGAGGGGAAAAACTGTTTTTT
J: TRBJ2-5; V: TRBV28; size: many; D: -; CDR3: CASSLWGSQETQYF; DNA: TGTGCCAGCAGTTTATGGGGCAGCCAAGAGACCCAGTACTTC
J: TRBJ1-5; V: TRBV30; size: -; D: TRBD1; CDR3: CAWSGGTGSQPQHF; DNA: TGTGCCTGGAGCGGCGGGACAGGGAGTCAGCCCCAGCATTTT
J: TRBJ2-7; V: TRBV28; size: many; D: TRBD2; CDR3: CASSLPIPRLATLSYEQYF; DNA: TGTGCCAGCAGTTTACCGATTCCTAGACTAGCGACCCTCTCCTACGAGCAGTACTTC
J: TRBJ2-5; V: TRBV5-4; size: few; D: -; CDR3: CASSPTSQETQYF; DNA: TGTGCCAGCAGCCCCACTAGCCAAGAGACCCAGTACTTC
J: TRBJ2-3; V: TRBV11-2; size: many; D: TRBD2; CDR3: CASSLGLASGSGDTQYF; DNA: TGTGCCAGCAGCCTCGGGTTGGCTAGCGGGAGTGGAGATACGCAGTATTTT
J: TRBJ2-1; V: TRBV25-1; size: few; D: TRBD1; CDR3: CASSDTTGGRSYNEQFF; DNA: TGTGCCAGCAGTGACACAACAGGGGGTCGGTCCTACAATGAGCAGTTCTTC
J: TRBJ2-7; V: TRBV28; size: many; D: -; CDR3: CASTQLRTSYEQYF; DNA: TGTGCCAGCACACAGCTGAGGACTTCCTACGAGCAGTACTTC
J: TRBJ2-1; V: TRBV12-3/TRBV12-4; size: -; D: TRBD1; CDR3: CASRGTGGNNEQFF; DNA: TGTGCCAGCAGGGGGACAGGGGGCAACAATGAGCAGTTCTTC
J: TRBJ1-2; V: TRBV5-8; size: many; D: -; CDR3: CASSLVSSVGGYTF; DNA: TGTGCCAGCAGCTTGGTCAGTTCGGTCGGTGGCTACACCTTC
J: TRBJ2-5; V: TRBV11-2; size: many; D: -; CDR3: CASSPRRGLETQYF; DNA: TGTGCCAGCAGCCCAAGACGGGGGCTAGAGACCCAGTACTTC
J: TRBJ1-2; V: TRBV28; size: many; D: -; CDR3: CASTEHPGADGYTF; DNA: TGTGCCAGCACCGAACATCCGGGGGCTGATGGCTACACCTTC
J: TRBJ2-1; V: TRBV11-2; size: -; D: -; CDR3: CAWSSKASAYNEQFF; DNA: TGTGCCTGGAGTAGTAAGGCTAGCGCCTACAATGAGCAGTTCTTC
J: TRBJ1-2; V: TRBV20-1; size: many; D: TRBD1; CDR3: CSAPGTGGIGYGYTF; DNA: TGCAGTGCCCCCGGGACAGGGGGGATTGGCTATGGCTACACCTTC
J: TRBJ2-3; V: TRBV19; size: many; D: TRBD2; CDR3: CASHSGMRRADTQYF; DNA: TGTGCCAGTCATAGCGGGATGCGACGCGCAGATACGCAGTATTTT
J: TRBJ2-3; V: TRBV19; size: many; D: -; CDR3: CASSTGRDTQYF; DNA: TGTGCCAGTAGTACGGGACGGGATACGCAGTATTTT
J: TRBJ2-7; V: TRBV7-2; size: many; D: -; CDR3: CASSLAGGSLRYEQYF; DNA: TGTGCCAGCAGCTTAGCAGGGGGTTCTTTACGCTACGAGCAGTACTTC
J: TRBJ2-5; V: TRBV2; size: many; D: TRBD2; CDR3: CASSLAGLAQETQYF; DNA: TGTGCCAGCAGTTTAGCAGGACTAGCGCAAGAGACCCAGTACTTC
J: TRBJ2-2; V: TRBV7-9; size: many; D: -; CDR3: CASSLGLGYLNTGELFF; DNA: TGTGCCAGCAGCTTAGGCCTGGGGTACCTGAACACCGGGGAGCTGTTTTTT
J: TRBJ2-1; V: TRBV4-3; size: many; D: TRBD2; CDR3: CASSPQREVSYNEQFF; DNA: TGCGCCAGCAGTCCCCAGCGGGAGGTCTCCTACAATGAGCAGTTCTTC
J: TRBJ2-7; V: TRBV18; size: many; D: -; CDR3: CASANSGPGEQYF; DNA: TGTGCCAGCGCTAATTCGGGACCAGGCGAGCAGTACTTC
J: TRBJ1-5; V: TRBV6-1; size: few; D: TRBD1; CDR3: CASNRGPTGGRDSNQPQHF; DNA: TGTGCCAGCAATAGGGGGCCTACAGGAGGGAGGGATAGCAATCAGCCCCAGCATTTT
J: TRBJ2-7; V: TRBV14; size: few; D: -; CDR3: CASSHRVGYEQYF; DNA: TGTGCCAGCAGCCACAGGGTTGGCTACGAGCAGTACTTC
J: TRBJ2-1; V: TRBV7-2; size: many; D: -; CDR3: CASSLTSYNEQFF; DNA: TGTGCCAGCAGCTTAACTTCCTACAATGAGCAGTTCTTC
J: TRBJ2-3; V: TRBV24-1; size: -; D: -; CDR3: CATSDYRVSKDTQYF; DNA: TGTGCCACCAGTGATTACAGGGTGTCTAAAGATACGCAGTATTTT
J: TRBJ1-2; V: TRBV4-1; size: many; D: -; CDR3: CASRGPGVSYGYTF; DNA: TGCGCCAGCAGGGGCCCGGGGGTTTCCTATGGCTACACCTTC
J: TRBJ2-2; V: TRBV7-2; size: -; D: -; CDR3: CASSSRRRELGAGELFF; DNA: TGTGCCAGCAGTTCTAGGAGGAGGGAGTTGGGGGCCGGGGAGCTGTTTTTT
J: TRBJ2-1; V: TRBV20-1; size: many; D: TRBD1; CDR3: CSAKQGHNEQFF; DNA: TGCAGTGCTAAACAGGGGCACAATGAGCAGTTCTTC
J: TRBJ2-3; V: TRBV20-1; size: many; D: TRBD1; CDR3: CSARPPTGKDTQYF; DNA: TGCAGTGCTAGACCCCCGACAGGGAAGGATACGCAGTATTTT
J: TRBJ1-5; V: TRBV28; size: many; D: TRBD1; CDR3: CASSSGTEYYSNQPQHF; DNA: TGTGCCAGCAGTTCCGGGACAGAATATTATAGCAATCAGCCCCAGCATTTT
J: TRBJ2-1; V: TRBV11-2; size: many; D: TRBD2; CDR3: CASSKGTSPNEQFF; DNA: TGTGCCAGCAGCAAAGGGACTAGCCCCAATGAGCAGTTCTTC
J: TRBJ2-1; V: TRBV14; size: few; D: -; CDR3: CASSPLISSPEQFF; DNA: TGTGCCAGCAGCCCTCTCATCTCGAGTCCTGAGCAGTTCTTC